This TCR beta chain was captured in a study of human T cells and chemical hapten exposure. Study-wide results and caveats: The study found expanded TCRs formed significantly more large CDR3 similarity clusters than controls. TCRs exceeding 1 in 1000 frequency stayed unchanged with DPC sensitization.

Time point meaning: patch test 3, about 24 weeks after DPC sensitization. Treatment indicated: therapeutic diphenylcyclopropenone sensitization with weekly scalp DPC. The CDR3 loop spans 19 amino acids. V gave up 2 bases and J gave up 5 bases; unmatched junction bases: 12. CDR1 MNHEY and CDR2 SMNVEV come from the germline V gene (reference sequence). About this clonotype: Its cognate antigen is unknown.

TCRdb analysed the RACE reads with MiXCR anew, one entry per CDR3 protein. The sample contains 85,000 to 100,000 distinct CDR3 sequences, 25% to 35% of which appear only once. The chain carries TRBV27 and TRBJ2-5; TRBD2 matches at 15 bases. The input for sequencing was whole blood, taken in connection with sensitization to the hapten diphenylcyclopropenone (DPC). This receptor was obtained from a man between 35 and 55 years old with alopecia areata. Some clones in this sample may be carry-over from other donors' samples. As DNA, the CDR3 is TGTGCCAGCAGTTTAACCCACGGACTAGCGGGAGGGCCAGGGGAGACCCAGTACTTC. Protein: CASSLTHGLAGGPGETQYF.